The present TCR beta chain was sequenced within a study of patients and donors after allogeneic stem cell transplantation. This clonotype appeared a few times. TCRdb fed the RT-PCR reads into MiXCR, producing one record per CDR3 protein. The data show around 17,000 distinct CDR3 sequences, under 35% seen once. Trimming cost V 7 bases and J 7 bases, with 11 bases left between them. CDR1 and CDR2 (germline): SQVTM, ANQGSEA. This CDR3 is 11 amino acids long. The rearrangement links TRBV29-1 to TRBJ2-4; D ambiguous. The sample taken for sequencing was blood, either unsorted or a sorted T cell fraction (not recorded which). The sequence was obtained from a human donor who was either an allogeneic HSCT recipient or a stem cell or donor lymphocyte infusion donor (not recorded which). It is not recorded whose cells these are; they may come from a transplant donor. The CDR3: CSGRSGNIQYF. The CDR3 DNA sequence: TGCAGCGGTAGATCTGGGAACATTCAGTACTTC. The full variable domain, completed using reference TRBV29-1 and TRBJ2-4, is SAVISQKPSRDICQRGTSLTIQCQVDSQVTMMFWYRQQPGQSLTLIATANQGSEATYESGFVIDKFPISRPNLTFSTLTVSNMSPEDSSIYLCSGRSGNIQYFGAGTRLSVL.